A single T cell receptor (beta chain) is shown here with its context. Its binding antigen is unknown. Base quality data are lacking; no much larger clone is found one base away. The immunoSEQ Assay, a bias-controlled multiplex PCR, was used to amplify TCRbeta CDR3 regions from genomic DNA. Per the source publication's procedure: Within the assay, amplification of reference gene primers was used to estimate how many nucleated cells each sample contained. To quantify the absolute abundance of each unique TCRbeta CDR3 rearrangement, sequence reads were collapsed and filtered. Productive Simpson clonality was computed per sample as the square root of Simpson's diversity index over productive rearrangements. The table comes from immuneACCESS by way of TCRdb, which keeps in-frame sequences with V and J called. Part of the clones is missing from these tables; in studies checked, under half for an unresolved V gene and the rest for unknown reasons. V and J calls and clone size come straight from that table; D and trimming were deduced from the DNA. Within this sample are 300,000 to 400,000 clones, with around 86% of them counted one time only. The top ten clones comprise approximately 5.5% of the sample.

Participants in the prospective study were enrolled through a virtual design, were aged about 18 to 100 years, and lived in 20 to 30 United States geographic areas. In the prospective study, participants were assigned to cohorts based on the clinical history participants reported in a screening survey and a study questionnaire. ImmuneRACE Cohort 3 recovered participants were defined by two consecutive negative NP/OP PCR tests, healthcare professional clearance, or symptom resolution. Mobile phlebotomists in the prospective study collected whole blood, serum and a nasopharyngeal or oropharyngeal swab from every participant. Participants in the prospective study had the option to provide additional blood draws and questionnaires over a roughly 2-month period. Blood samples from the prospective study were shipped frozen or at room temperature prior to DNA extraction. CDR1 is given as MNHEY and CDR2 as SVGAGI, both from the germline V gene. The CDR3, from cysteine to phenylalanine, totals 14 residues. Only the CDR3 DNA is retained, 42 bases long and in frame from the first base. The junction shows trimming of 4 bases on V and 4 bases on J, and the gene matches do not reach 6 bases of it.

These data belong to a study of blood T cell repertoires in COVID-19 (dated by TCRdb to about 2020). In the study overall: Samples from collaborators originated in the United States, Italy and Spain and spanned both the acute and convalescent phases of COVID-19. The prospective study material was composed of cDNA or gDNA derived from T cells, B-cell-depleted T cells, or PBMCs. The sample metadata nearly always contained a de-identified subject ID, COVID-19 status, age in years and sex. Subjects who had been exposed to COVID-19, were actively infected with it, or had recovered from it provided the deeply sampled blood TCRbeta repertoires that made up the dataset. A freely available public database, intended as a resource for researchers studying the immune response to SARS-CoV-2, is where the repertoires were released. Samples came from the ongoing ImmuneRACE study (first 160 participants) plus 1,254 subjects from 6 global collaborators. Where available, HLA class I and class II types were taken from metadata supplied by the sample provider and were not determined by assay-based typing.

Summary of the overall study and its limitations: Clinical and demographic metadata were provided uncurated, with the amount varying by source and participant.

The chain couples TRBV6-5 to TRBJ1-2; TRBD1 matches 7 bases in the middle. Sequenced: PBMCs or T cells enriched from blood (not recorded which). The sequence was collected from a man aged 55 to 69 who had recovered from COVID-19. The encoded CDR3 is CASSSRDRVYGYTF. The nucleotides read TGTGCCAGCAGTTCCCGAGACAGGGTCTATGGCTACACCTTC.